These 9 T cell receptor beta chains came from one sample sequenced in a study of T cells in narcolepsy. Assay: immunoSEQ multiplex PCR; the TCRdb copy retains only in-frame clones and omits some. The sample yields roughly 30,000 clones, roughly 77% seen once. Sequenced material: memory (CD45RA-) CD4+ T cells from blood. The receptor source for this set is a human donor in good health.

This chain links TRBV27 with TRBJ1-1; 8 bases are shared with TRBD1. The CDR3 is 16 amino acids. J lost 1 base, V lost 6 bases, and 10 bases had no gene match. CDR1 is MNHEY and CDR2 is SMNVEV in the germline V gene (reference sequence). The CDR3 loop is CASRRQGAIPNTEAFF. The CDR3 region has the DNA TGTGCCAGCAGAAGGCAGGGGGCGATCCCGAACACTGAAGCTTTCTTT.

The chain uses TRBV1 and TRBJ1-5. TRBV1 is reported as a pseudogene. The length of the CDR3 is 16 residues. CDR3 region: CTSSPREMVPDQPQHF. The CDR3 bases are TGCACCAGCAGCCCTAGGGAAATGGTCCCCGACCAGCCCCAGCATTTT.

The chain is built from TRBV30 and TRBJ1-1, with a tentative D call TRBD1 (6 bases). The CDR3 consists of 14 residues. V dropped 3 bases and J dropped 7 bases, with 18 bases sitting between them. The germline gives CDR1 GTSNPN, CDR2 SVGIG (reference sequence). The CDR3 is CAWRPLGGGGEAFF. The CDR3 DNA sequence: TGTGCCTGGAGACCTTTGGGCGGAGGGGGTGAAGCTTTCTTT.

The gene calls are TRBV30 and TRBJ2-7; D is uncertain. From germline, CDR1 is GTSNPN and CDR2 SVGIG (reference sequence). The length of the CDR3 is 11 residues. Trimming stripped 7 bases from V and 3 bases from J, with 10 bases between. The DNA for the CDR3 is TGTGCCTCCTCTCCAGGCTACGAGCAGTACTTC. It specifies CASSPGYEQYF.

This sequence joins TRBV6-5 and TRBJ2-1; no reliable D call. This CDR3 is 15 amino acids long. V lost 5 bases to trimming and J lost 7 bases, with 18 bases between them. Germline CDR1 reads MNHEY; CDR2 reads SVGAGI. DNA for the CDR3: TGTGCCAGCAGTCCCCCCCTGGGGAATAGGAATGAGCAGTTCTTC. The encoded protein is CASSPPLGNRNEQFF.

This chain uses TRBV30 with TRBJ1-3; a weak D match, TRBD1 (6 bases). Per germline, CDR1 GTSNPN and CDR2 SVGIG (reference sequence). The CDR3 totals 13 residues. V shed 3 bases and J shed 6 bases, with 12 bases lying between them. CDR3 nucleotides: TGTGCCTGGAGAATGGACAGCATAAACACCATATATTTT. It translates to CAWRMDSINTIYF. The whole variable domain, filled in from reference TRBV30 and TRBJ1-3, reads SQTIHQWPATLVQPVGSPLSLECTVEGTSNPNLYWYRQAAGRGLQLLFYSVGIGQISSEVPQNLSASRPQDRQFILSSKKLLLSDSGFYLCAWRMDSINTIYFGEGSWLTVV.

This chain links TRBV4-2 with TRBJ1-1; D gene uncertain. Germline V CDR1 and CDR2: LGHNA, YNFKEQ. Trimming removed 0 bases from V and 2 bases from J, with 7 bases in between. The CDR3 is 14 residues long. The DNA of the CDR3 is TGTGCCAGCAGCCAAGATCTACTAAACACTGAAGCTTTCTTT. Translating it yields CASSQDLLNTEAFF.

This clone was observed a few times. The chain combines TRBV6-1 with TRBJ2-1; D unclear. CDR1 and CDR2 (germline): MNHNS, SASEGT. With 2 bases removed from V and 7 bases from J, the gap between germline ends came to 9 bases. The CDR3 totals 13 residues. The CDR3: CASSESGLNEQFF. The CDR3 DNA follows: TGTGCCAGCAGTGAATCCGGGCTTAATGAGCAGTTCTTC.

The rearrangement uses TRBV30 and TRBJ2-1; tentatively, D is TRBD2 (5 bases). V lost 5 bases and J 6 bases, leaving 17 bases between the germline ends. Germline lookup yields CDR1 GTSNPN and CDR2 SVGIG (reference sequence). This CDR3 is built from 14 residues. CDR3 in amino acids: CAWGARVAGNEQFF. The CDR3 region has the DNA TGTGCCTGGGGAGCTCGGGTCGCGGGCAATGAGCAGTTCTTC.